These T cell receptor beta chains were read from a single sample in a study of human T cells and chemical hapten exposure. In TCRdb, the RACE reads were re-called with MiXCR into one record per CDR3 protein. In the table there are over 150,000 distinct CDR3 sequences, 28% of which are singletons. The sample consisted of whole blood, taken in connection with sensitization to the hapten diphenylcyclopropenone (DPC). These receptors were obtained from a woman aged 18 to 35 with alopecia areata. Some clones in this sample may be carry-over from other donors' samples. The CDR3 runs from the conserved cysteine through the conserved F or W. A D gene is named only where the DNA matches it firmly. Clone size is shown for a subset of rows, as once, few, many or a class of expanded clone.

DNA: TGTGCCAGCAGCTCATCCCCGTCCTACAATGAGCAGTTCTTC
CDR3: CASSSSPSYNEQFF
V: TRBV7-9
size: -
D: -
J: TRBJ2-1

DNA: TGCGCCAGCAGCCGGACAGGTGACCAAGAGACCCAGTACTTC
CDR3: CASSRTGDQETQYF
V: TRBV4-1
size: few
D: TRBD1
J: TRBJ2-5

DNA: TGTGCCAGCAGAAGAACGTCCCCCTCTGACCCTGAAGCTTTCTTT
CDR3: CASRRTSPSDPEAFF
V: TRBV5-4
size: -
D: -
J: TRBJ1-1

DNA: TGTGCCGTCAGCGAGGGGAGAACACCCCTCCACTTT
CDR3: CAVSEGRTPLHF
V: TRBV10-3
size: -
D: -
J: TRBJ1-6

DNA: TGTGCCAGCAGCCTCGATCGGAATTCACCCCTCCACTTT
CDR3: CASSLDRNSPLHF
V: TRBV6-5
size: -
D: -
J: TRBJ1-6

DNA: TGTGCCAGCAGCGCCTCATCTAGCGGGAGGGCCCAGTACGAGCAGTACTTC
CDR3: CASSASSSGRAQYEQYF
V: TRBV9
size: -
D: TRBD2
J: TRBJ2-7

DNA: TGTGCCAGCAGCGCAGGGGGGCCTTTC
CDR3: CASSAGGPF
V: TRBV9
size: few
D: -
J: TRBJ2-7

DNA: TGTGCCAGCAGCTTTCGTCTGTTTGGCTACACCTTC
CDR3: CASSFRLFGYTF
V: TRBV7-9
size: -
D: -
J: TRBJ1-2

DNA: TGTGCCAGCAGTCCGCTAGAGCTTGAGACCCAGTACTTC
CDR3: CASSPLELETQYF
V: TRBV12-3/TRBV12-4
size: few
D: -
J: TRBJ2-5

DNA: TGTGCCAGCACGGGTTCGGACGGCTACACCTTC
CDR3: CASTGSDGYTF
V: TRBV6-6
size: few
D: -
J: TRBJ1-2

DNA: TGTGCCAGCAGCCAGCGGACTAGCGGGGGGGCCTACGAGCAGTACTTC
CDR3: CASSQRTSGGAYEQYF
V: TRBV7-2
size: -
D: TRBD2
J: TRBJ2-7

DNA: TGTGCCAGCAGTCGCTTCGGCAGGGGTTCACCCCTCCACTTT
CDR3: CASSRFGRGSPLHF
V: TRBV2
size: -
D: -
J: TRBJ1-6

DNA: TGTGCCAGCAGTGAAGCTAGCGGGGGCTACGAGCAGTACTTC
CDR3: CASSEASGGYEQYF
V: TRBV2
size: few
D: TRBD2
J: TRBJ2-7

DNA: TGTGCCAGCAGGGGCAGGAGCTCCTACGAGCAGTACTTC
CDR3: CASRGRSSYEQYF
V: TRBV2
size: few
D: -
J: TRBJ2-7

DNA: TGCGCCAGCAGCCAAGTTAGATCGACAGGAGATACGCAGTATTTT
CDR3: CASSQVRSTGDTQYF
V: TRBV4-3
size: few
D: -
J: TRBJ2-3

DNA: TGTGCCAGCAGCGCCGTCGAGGCCTATGGCTACACCTTC
CDR3: CASSAVEAYGYTF
V: TRBV9
size: -
D: -
J: TRBJ1-2

DNA: TGTGCCACCAGTGAGGGAGCGAATCAGCCCCAGCATTTT
CDR3: CATSEGANQPQHF
V: TRBV24-1
size: many
D: -
J: TRBJ1-5

DNA: TGTGCCAGCAGCCCGAGGACAGGGTCCTACGAGCAGTACTTC
CDR3: CASSPRTGSYEQYF
V: TRBV7-6
size: few
D: TRBD1
J: TRBJ2-7

DNA: TGCAGCGTTCTACCCGCCGGGGCCAGTGGTTCCAATGGCTACACCTTC
CDR3: CSVLPAGASGSNGYTF
V: TRBV29-1
size: -
D: -
J: TRBJ1-2

DNA: TGCAGTGCTAGAGAGGATAAGGGGGGGAACACTGAAGCTTTCTTT
CDR3: CSAREDKGGNTEAFF
V: TRBV20-1
size: few
D: -
J: TRBJ1-1

DNA: TGCAGCGTTGAATATCCCACCCAGTACTTC
CDR3: CSVEYPTQYF
V: TRBV29-1
size: -
D: -
J: TRBJ2-5

DNA: TGTGCCACCAGTGTGGAGGGCCTCACAGATACGCAGTATTTT
CDR3: CATSVEGLTDTQYF
V: TRBV24-1
size: few
D: -
J: TRBJ2-3

DNA: TGTGCCACCAGCAAGAGGACAGACCCAAACATTCAGTACTTC
CDR3: CATSKRTDPNIQYF
V: TRBV15
size: -
D: -
J: TRBJ2-4

DNA: TGTGCCAGCAGCCCAGAGAGGGGGAGAGAGACCCAGTACTTC
CDR3: CASSPERGRETQYF
V: TRBV7-9
size: many
D: -
J: TRBJ2-5

DNA: TGTGCCAGCAGCTTAGGACAGGGCGCTAGTACGCAGTATTTT
CDR3: CASSLGQGASTQYF
V: TRBV7-6
size: -
D: TRBD1
J: TRBJ2-3

DNA: TGTGCCACCGATGGGACAGGGAAAGAGACCCAGTACTTC
CDR3: CATDGTGKETQYF
V: TRBV10-3
size: -
D: TRBD1
J: TRBJ2-5

DNA: TGTGCCACCAGCGGCGCCGGGACAGGGTTGTCCTACGAGCAGTACTTC
CDR3: CATSGAGTGLSYEQYF
V: TRBV15
size: -
D: TRBD1
J: TRBJ2-7

DNA: TGCAGTGCTGAGAAGTATCAGGGGTACCAAGAGACCCAGTACTTC
CDR3: CSAEKYQGYQETQYF
V: TRBV20-1
size: -
D: -
J: TRBJ2-5

DNA: TGCAGCGTTGGGGGACTAGCGTCAACCGGGGAGCTGTTTTTT
CDR3: CSVGGLASTGELFF
V: TRBV29-1
size: -
D: TRBD2
J: TRBJ2-2

DNA: TGCAGTGCTAGGGGCCTCGGAAGAAACACCGGGGAGCTGTTTTTT
CDR3: CSARGLGRNTGELFF
V: TRBV20-1
size: -
D: -
J: TRBJ2-2

DNA: TGTGCCAGCTCACCAGGACCGAACACTGAAGCTTTCTTT
CDR3: CASSPGPNTEAFF
V: TRBV18
size: -
D: -
J: TRBJ1-1